One and the same sample provided the 6 T cell receptor beta chains below, sequenced in a study of shared clonotypes between healthy human individuals. Method: immunoSEQ multiplex PCR; TCRdb's copy keeps in-frame clones and lacks some. The sample comprises fewer than 2.5 million clones, 93% of which are singletons, and approximately 0.36% rests with the top ten. Input material: naive CD4+ T cells from PBMCs. Subset noted: CD45RA+ positively selected. Receptor source: a man between 18 and 35 years old in good health. Some clones in this sample may be carry-over from other donors' samples.

The chain has TRBV15 and TRBJ1-3; D call uncertain. V dropped 0 bases and J dropped 1 base, with 7 bases sitting between them. The germline CDR1 and CDR2 sequences are LNHNV and YYDKDF (reference sequence). CDR3 length equals 15 residues. The CDR3 region is CATSRESFSGNTIYF. The CDR3 bases are TGTGCCACCAGCAGAGAGAGTTTTTCTGGAAACACCATATATTTT. Combining the CDR3 with reference TRBV15 and TRBJ1-3 gives the whole variable domain DAMVIQNPRYQVTQFGKPVTLSCSQTLNHNVMYWYQQKSSQAPKLLFHYYDKDFNNEADTPDNFQSRRPNTSFCFLDIRSPGLGDTAMYLCATSRESFSGNTIYFGEGSWLTVV.

Notes on this clone: Other DNA variants within this sample encode the same CDR3. V is TRBV7-9 and J is TRBJ1-1; unclear D gene. V shed 5 bases and J shed 3 bases, with 4 bases lying between them. CDR3 length: 11 residues. Germline CDR1 is SEHNR and CDR2 is FQNEAQ (reference sequence). The CDR3 DNA sequence: TGTGCCAGCAGCCCGTACACTGAAGCTTTCTTT. Its translation is CASSPYTEAFF.

The V gene is TRBV15, the J gene TRBJ1-2; 12 bases line up with TRBD1. The CDR3 runs to 17 residues. The J segment lost 8 bases and the V segment lost 1 base, leaving 11 bases of the junction unmatched. CDR1 LNHNV and CDR2 YYDKDF come from the germline V gene (reference sequence). CDR3 residues: CATSRGEGTGGIQGYTF. CDR3 bases: TGTGCCACCAGCAGAGGAGAGGGGACAGGGGGCATACAGGGCTACACCTTC.

The chain's CDR3 is CASSLGGSQPQHF. The CDR3 nucleotides read TGTGCCAGCAGCTTGGGGGGTAGCCAGCCCCAGCATTTT. This chain joins TRBV5-4 and TRBJ1-5; no reliable D call. Germline V gives CDR1 SGHNT, CDR2 YYREEE (reference sequence). V lost 0 bases and J lost 7, with 8 bases in between. The CDR3 has 13 residues. The variable domain in full, with the rest retrieved from reference TRBV5-4 and TRBJ1-5, is ETGVTQSPTHLIKTRGQQVTLRCSSQSGHNTVSWYQQALGQGPQFIFQYYREEENGRGNFPPRFSGLQFPNYSSELNVNALELDDSALYLCASSLGGSQPQHFGDGTRLSIL.

This clone was seen just once. The V and J genes are TRBV7-3 and TRBJ1-1; possibly TRBD1 for D (5 bases). V lost 2 bases to trimming and J lost 0 bases, with 13 bases between them. Looked up from germline, CDR1 is SGHTA and CDR2 is FQGTGA. This CDR3 has 16 amino acids. The CDR3 sequence: CASSLWDLRLNTEAFF. The CDR3 coding sequence is TGTGCCAGCAGCTTATGGGACTTACGACTGAACACTGAAGCTTTCTTT.

The J gene is TRBJ2-7, the V gene TRBV5-1; 10 bases line up with TRBD1. The CDR3 has 14 amino acids. CDR1 SGHRS and CDR2 YFSETQ come from the germline V gene. The V and J ends lost 6 bases and 2 bases, in that order; junction bases with no gene match: 5. The DNA for the CDR3 is TGCGCCAGCACCTTAGGGACAGGGGCCTACGAGCAGTACTTC. As protein: CASTLGTGAYEQYF. Full variable domain (outside the CDR3, taken from reference TRBV5-1 and TRBJ2-7): KAGVTQTPRYLIKTRGQQVTLSCSPISGHRSVSWYQQTPGQGLQFLFEYFSETQRNKGNFPGRFSGRQFSNSRSEMNVSTLELGDSALYLCASTLGTGAYEQYFGPGTRLTVT.